These T cell receptor beta chains were read from a single sample in a study of blood T cell repertoires in COVID-19. Profiled with immunoSEQ multiplex PCR; TCRdb holds only in-frame clones, not every one. This sample carries 15,000 to 20,000 clones, over 75% of them seen once, and the ten largest clones take around 17%. The sample was peripheral blood. The receptors shown here come from a man in his sixties or seventies with COVID-19, enrolled during active disease. Both conserved end residues are part of each CDR3. The D gene is left open where the match is weak. Some rows mark clone size as missing; the rest say once, few, many or name a class of expanded clone.

J: TRBJ2-3; size: -; D: -; V: TRBV6-4; CDR3: CASSDGVGGTQYF; DNA: TGTGCCAGCAGTGACGGGGTGGGAGGTACGCAGTATTTT
J: TRBJ1-2; size: -; D: -; V: TRBV10-3; CDR3: CAISAQVGSYGYTF; DNA: TGTGCCATCAGTGCACAAGTGGGCTCCTATGGCTACACCTTC
J: TRBJ1-1; size: -; D: -; V: TRBV28; CDR3: CASSLSVGGTEAFF; DNA: TGTGCCAGCAGTTTATCTGTCGGAGGCACTGAAGCTTTCTTT
J: TRBJ2-7; size: -; D: TRBD2; V: TRBV18; CDR3: CASSPPGGYEQYF; DNA: TGTGCCAGCTCACCACCGGGGGGGTACGAGCAGTACTTC
J: TRBJ2-2; size: -; D: -; V: TRBV18; CDR3: CASSPLGAKAGELFF; DNA: TGTGCCAGCTCACCCTTGGGGGCCAAGGCTGGGGAGCTGTTTTTT
J: TRBJ2-7; size: -; D: -; V: TRBV7-9; CDR3: CASSFPRGAVNYEQYF; DNA: TGTGCCAGCAGCTTCCCTCGGGGAGCGGTTAACTACGAGCAGTACTTC
J: TRBJ1-5; size: few; D: TRBD1; V: TRBV6-6; CDR3: CASSYTAGGINQPQHF; DNA: TGTGCCAGCAGTTACACCGCAGGGGGCATCAATCAGCCCCAGCATTTT
J: TRBJ2-7; size: few; D: -; V: TRBV28; CDR3: CASSSQGSEQYF; DNA: TGTGCCAGCAGTTCACAGGGTTCCGAGCAGTACTTC
J: TRBJ1-4; size: -; D: TRBD1; V: TRBV4-1; CDR3: CASSSGDRGWEKLFF; DNA: TGCGCCAGCAGTTCCGGGGACAGGGGGTGGGAAAAACTGTTTTTT
J: TRBJ2-2; size: -; D: -; V: TRBV4-1; CDR3: CASSQDPGASNTGELFF; DNA: TGCGCCAGCAGCCAAGATCCTGGGGCTTCGAACACCGGGGAGCTGTTTTTT
J: TRBJ2-7; size: -; D: -; V: TRBV19; CDR3: CASSNWAGTSSGEQYF; DNA: TGTGCCAGTAGTAACTGGGCGGGAACTTCATCGGGGGAGCAGTACTTC
J: TRBJ1-5; size: -; D: TRBD1; V: TRBV5-1; CDR3: CASATGLNQPQHF; DNA: TGCGCCAGCGCGACAGGGTTGAATCAGCCCCAGCATTTT
J: TRBJ2-3; size: -; D: -; V: TRBV24-1; CDR3: CATSDFGQGTDTQYF; DNA: TGTGCCACCAGTGATTTCGGGCAGGGGACAGATACGCAGTATTTT
J: TRBJ1-4; size: -; D: TRBD1; V: TRBV27; CDR3: CASSLFWTGVGEKLFF; DNA: TGTGCCAGCAGTTTATTCTGGACAGGGGTGGGAGAAAAACTGTTTTTT
J: TRBJ2-7; size: -; D: -; V: TRBV20-1; CDR3: CSARQYEQYF; DNA: TGCAGTGCTAGACAGTACGAGCAGTACTTC
J: TRBJ2-7; size: -; D: TRBD2; V: TRBV5-4; CDR3: CASRDQRGTSYEQYF; DNA: TGTGCCAGCAGGGACCAGCGGGGCACTTCCTACGAGCAGTACTTC
J: TRBJ2-2; size: -; D: -; V: TRBV30; CDR3: CAWMFGGVKGGELFF; DNA: TGTGCCTGGATGTTTGGAGGGGTGAAAGGCGGGGAGCTGTTTTTT
J: TRBJ1-2; size: -; D: -; V: TRBV6-5; CDR3: CASTTGGFKYYGYTF; DNA: TGTGCCAGCACTACGGGGGGCTTTAAGTACTATGGCTACACCTTC
J: TRBJ2-7; size: medium-sized; D: -; V: TRBV14; CDR3: CASSQEGRIYEQYF; DNA: TGTGCCAGCAGCCAAGAAGGGAGAATTTACGAGCAGTACTTC
J: TRBJ2-2; size: -; D: TRBD1; V: TRBV6-5; CDR3: CASSYADRVVTGELFF; DNA: TGTGCCAGCAGTTACGCAGACAGGGTGGTCACCGGGGAGCTGTTTTTT